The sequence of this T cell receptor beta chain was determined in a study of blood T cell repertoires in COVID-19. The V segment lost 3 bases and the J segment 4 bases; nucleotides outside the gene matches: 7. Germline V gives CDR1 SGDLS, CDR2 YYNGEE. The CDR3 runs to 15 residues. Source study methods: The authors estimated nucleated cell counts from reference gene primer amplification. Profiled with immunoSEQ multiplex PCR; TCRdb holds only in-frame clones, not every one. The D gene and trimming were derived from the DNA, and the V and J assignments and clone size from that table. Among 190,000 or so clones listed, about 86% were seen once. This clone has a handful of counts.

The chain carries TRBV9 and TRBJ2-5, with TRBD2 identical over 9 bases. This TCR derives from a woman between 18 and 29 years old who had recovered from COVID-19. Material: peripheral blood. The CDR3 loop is CASSAYLSGRETQYF. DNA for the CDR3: TGTGCCAGCAGCGCCTACCTTAGCGGGAGAGAGACCCAGTACTTC.